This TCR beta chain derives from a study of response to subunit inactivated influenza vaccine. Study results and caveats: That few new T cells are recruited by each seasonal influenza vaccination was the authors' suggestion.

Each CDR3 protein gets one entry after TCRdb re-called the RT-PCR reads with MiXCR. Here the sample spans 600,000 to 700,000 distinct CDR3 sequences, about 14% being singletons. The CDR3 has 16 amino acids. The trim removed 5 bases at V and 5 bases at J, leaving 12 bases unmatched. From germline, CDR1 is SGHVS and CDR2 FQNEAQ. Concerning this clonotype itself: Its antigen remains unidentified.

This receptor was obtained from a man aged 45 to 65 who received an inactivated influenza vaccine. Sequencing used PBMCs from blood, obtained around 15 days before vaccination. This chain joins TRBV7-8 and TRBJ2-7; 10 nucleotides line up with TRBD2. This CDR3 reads CASSPLAGATNDEQYF. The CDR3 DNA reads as TGTGCCAGCAGCCCTCTAGCGGGGGCCACAAACGACGAGCAGTACTTC.